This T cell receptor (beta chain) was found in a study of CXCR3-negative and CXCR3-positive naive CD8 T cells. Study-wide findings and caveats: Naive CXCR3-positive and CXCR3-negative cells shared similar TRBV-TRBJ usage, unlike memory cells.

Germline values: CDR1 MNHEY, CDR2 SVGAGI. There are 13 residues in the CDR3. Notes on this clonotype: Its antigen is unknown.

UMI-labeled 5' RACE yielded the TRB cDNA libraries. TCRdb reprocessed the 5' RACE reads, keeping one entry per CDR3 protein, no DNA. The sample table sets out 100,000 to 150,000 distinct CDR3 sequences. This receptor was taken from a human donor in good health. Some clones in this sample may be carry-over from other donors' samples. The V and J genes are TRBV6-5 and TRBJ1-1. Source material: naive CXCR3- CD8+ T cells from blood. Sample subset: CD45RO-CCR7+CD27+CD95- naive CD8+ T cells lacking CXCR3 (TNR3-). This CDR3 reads CASSFSLVTEAFF.